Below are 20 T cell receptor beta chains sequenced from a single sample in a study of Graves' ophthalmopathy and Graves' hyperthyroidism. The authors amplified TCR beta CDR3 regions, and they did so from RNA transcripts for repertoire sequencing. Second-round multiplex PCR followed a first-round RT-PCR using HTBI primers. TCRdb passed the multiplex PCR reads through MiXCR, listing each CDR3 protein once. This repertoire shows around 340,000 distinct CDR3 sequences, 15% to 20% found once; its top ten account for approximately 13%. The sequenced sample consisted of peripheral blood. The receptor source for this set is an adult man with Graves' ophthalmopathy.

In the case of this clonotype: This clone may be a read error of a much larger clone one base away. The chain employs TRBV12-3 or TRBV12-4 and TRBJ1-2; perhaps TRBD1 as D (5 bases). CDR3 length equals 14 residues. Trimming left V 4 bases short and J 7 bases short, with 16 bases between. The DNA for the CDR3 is TGTGCCAGCAGTTACCGGGGACTGGGTTTTGGCTACACCTTC. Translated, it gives CASSYRGLGFGYTF.

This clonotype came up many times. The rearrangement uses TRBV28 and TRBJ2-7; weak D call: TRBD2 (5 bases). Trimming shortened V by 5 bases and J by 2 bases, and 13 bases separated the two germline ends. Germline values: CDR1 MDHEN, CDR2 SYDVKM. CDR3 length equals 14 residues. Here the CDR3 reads CASSPALGTYEQYF. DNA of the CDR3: TGTGCCAGCAGTCCGGCACTAGGGACCTACGAGCAGTACTTC.

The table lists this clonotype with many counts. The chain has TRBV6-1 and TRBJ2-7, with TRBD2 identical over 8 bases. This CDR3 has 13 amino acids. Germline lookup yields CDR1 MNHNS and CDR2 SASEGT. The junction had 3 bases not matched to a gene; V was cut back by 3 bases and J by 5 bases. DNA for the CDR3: TGTGCCAGCAGTGAGACTAGCGAAGACGAGCAGTACTTC. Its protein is CASSETSEDEQYF.

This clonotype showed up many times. The CDR3 reads CASSFGGDLDEQYF. The CDR3, as DNA: TGTGCCAGCAGTTTTGGTGGGGACCTGGACGAGCAGTACTTC. This chain joins TRBV12-3 or TRBV12-4 and TRBJ2-7; D tentatively reads TRBD1 or TRBD2 (5 bases each). The CDR3 contains 14 residues. V shed 3 bases and J shed 5 bases, with 14 bases lying between them.

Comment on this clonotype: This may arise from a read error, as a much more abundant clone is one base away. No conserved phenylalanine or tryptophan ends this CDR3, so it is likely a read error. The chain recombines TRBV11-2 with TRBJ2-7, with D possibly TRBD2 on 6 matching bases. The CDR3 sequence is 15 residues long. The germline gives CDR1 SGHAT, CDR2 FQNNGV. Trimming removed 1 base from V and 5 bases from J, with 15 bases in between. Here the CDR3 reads CASSLGRRGANEQYI. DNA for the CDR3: TGTGCCAGCAGCTTAGGTCGGAGGGGTGCGAACGAGCAGTACATC.

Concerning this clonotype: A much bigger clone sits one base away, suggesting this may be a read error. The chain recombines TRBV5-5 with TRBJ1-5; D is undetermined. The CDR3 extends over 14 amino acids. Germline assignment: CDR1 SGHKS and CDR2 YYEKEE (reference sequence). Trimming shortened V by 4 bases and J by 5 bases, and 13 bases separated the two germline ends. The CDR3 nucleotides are TGTGCCAGCAGCGAACCGGGAATCCATCAGCCCCAGCATTTT. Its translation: CASSEPGIHQPQHF.

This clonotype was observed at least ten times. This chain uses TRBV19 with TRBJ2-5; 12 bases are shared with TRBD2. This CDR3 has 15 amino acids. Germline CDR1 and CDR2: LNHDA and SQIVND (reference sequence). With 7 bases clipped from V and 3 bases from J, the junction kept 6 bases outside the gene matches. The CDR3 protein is CASTTWTSGKETQYF. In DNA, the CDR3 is TGTGCCAGTACCACCTGGACTAGCGGGAAAGAGACCCAGTACTTC.

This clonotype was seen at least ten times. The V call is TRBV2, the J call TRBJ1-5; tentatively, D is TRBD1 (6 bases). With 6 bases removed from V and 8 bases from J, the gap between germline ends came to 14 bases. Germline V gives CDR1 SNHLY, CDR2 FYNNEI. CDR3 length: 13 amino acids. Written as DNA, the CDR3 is TGTGCCAGCAGGGAATACAGGGAAAAGCCCCAGCATTTT. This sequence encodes CASREYREKPQHF. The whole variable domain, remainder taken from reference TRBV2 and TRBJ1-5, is EPEVTQTPSHQVTQMGQEVILRCVPISNHLYFYWYRQILGQKVEFLVSFYNNEISEKSEIFDDQFSVERPDGSNFTLKIRSTKLEDSAMYFCASREYREKPQHFGDGTRLSIL.

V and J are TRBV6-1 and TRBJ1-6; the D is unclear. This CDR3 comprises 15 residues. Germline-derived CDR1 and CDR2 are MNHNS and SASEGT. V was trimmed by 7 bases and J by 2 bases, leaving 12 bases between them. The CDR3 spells CASTPLGAYNSPLHF. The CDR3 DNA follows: TGTGCCAGCACCCCATTGGGCGCCTATAATTCACCCCTCCACTTT.

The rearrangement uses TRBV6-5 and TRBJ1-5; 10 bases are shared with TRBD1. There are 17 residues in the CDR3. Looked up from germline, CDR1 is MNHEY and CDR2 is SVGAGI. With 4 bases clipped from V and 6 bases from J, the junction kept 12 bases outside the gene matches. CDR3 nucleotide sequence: TGTGCCAGCAGTTCGTCCGGGACAGGGGATCAAGGTCAGCCCCAGCATTTT. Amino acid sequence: CASSSSGTGDQGQPQHF.

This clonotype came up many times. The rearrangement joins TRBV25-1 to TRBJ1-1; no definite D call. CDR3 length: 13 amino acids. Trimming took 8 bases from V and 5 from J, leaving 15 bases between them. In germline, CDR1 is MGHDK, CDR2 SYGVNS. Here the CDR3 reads CASWAESGTEAFF. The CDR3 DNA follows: TGTGCCAGCTGGGCCGAATCGGGAACTGAAGCTTTCTTT.

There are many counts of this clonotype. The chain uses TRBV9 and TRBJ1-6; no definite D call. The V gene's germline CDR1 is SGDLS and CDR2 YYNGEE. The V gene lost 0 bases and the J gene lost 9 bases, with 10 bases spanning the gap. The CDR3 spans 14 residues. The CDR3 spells CASSVEQFRSPLHF. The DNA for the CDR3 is TGTGCCAGCAGCGTAGAACAGTTTCGTTCACCCCTCCACTTT.

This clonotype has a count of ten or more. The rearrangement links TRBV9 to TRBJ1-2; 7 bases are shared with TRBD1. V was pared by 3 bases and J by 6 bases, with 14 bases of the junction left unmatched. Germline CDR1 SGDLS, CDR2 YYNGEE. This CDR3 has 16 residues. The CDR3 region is CASSGTSGQLFDGYTF. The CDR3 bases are TGTGCCAGCAGCGGAACCTCGGGACAGCTATTTGATGGCTACACCTTC.

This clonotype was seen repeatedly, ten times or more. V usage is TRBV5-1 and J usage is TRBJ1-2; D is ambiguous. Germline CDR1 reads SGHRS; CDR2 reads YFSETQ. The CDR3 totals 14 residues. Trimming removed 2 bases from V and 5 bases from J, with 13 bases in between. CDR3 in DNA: TGCGCCAGCAGCTTCCATTCGGCCGATTATGGCTACACCTTC. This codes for CASSFHSADYGYTF.

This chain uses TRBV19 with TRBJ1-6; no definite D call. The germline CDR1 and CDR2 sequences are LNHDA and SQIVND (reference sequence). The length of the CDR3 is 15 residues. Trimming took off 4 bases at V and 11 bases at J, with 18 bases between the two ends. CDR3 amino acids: CASSTSGRESPPLHF. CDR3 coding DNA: TGTGCCAGTAGTACGTCCGGGAGGGAGAGTCCACCCCTCCACTTT.

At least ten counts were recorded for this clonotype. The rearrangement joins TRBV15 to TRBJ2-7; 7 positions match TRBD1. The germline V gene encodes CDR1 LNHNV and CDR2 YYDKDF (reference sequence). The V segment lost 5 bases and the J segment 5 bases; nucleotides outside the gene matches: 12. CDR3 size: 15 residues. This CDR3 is CATSPRGRGLDEQYF. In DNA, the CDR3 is TGTGCCACCAGCCCTAGGGGGCGTGGGTTGGACGAGCAGTACTTC. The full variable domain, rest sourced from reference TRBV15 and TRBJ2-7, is DAMVIQNPRYQVTQFGKPVTLSCSQTLNHNVMYWYQQKSSQAPKLLFHYYDKDFNNEADTPDNFQSRRPNTSFCFLDIRSPGLGDTAMYLCATSPRGRGLDEQYFGPGTRLTVT.

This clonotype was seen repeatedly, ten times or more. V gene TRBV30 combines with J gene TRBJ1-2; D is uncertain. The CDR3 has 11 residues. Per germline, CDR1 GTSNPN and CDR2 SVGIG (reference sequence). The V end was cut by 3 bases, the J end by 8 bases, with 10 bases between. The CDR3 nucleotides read TGTGCCTGGAGCGGTGGCGGGGGCTACACCTTC. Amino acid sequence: CAWSGGGGYTF.

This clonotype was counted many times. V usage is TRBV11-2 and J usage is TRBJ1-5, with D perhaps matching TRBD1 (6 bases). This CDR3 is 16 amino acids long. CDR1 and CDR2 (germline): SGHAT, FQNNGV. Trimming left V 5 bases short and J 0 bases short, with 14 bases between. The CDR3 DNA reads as TGTGCCAGCAGCCCCAGGGGCACACATAGCAATCAGCCCCAGCATTTT. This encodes CASSPRGTHSNQPQHF.

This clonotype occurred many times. This CDR3 is CASSLAGRGSGTKGYTF. In nucleotides, the CDR3 is TGCGCCAGCAGCTTGGCCGGTCGGGGATCTGGTACTAAAGGCTACACCTTC. This sequence joins TRBV5-1 and TRBJ1-2; D gene uncertain. The germline V and J ends were trimmed by 0 bases and 8 bases, with 23 bases remaining between them. The CDR3 runs to 17 residues. CDR1 and CDR2 from the germline V gene are SGHRS and YFSETQ.

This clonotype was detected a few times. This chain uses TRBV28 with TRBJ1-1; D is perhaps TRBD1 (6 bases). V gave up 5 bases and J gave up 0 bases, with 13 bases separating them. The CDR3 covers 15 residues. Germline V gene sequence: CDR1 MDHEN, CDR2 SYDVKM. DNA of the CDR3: TGTGCCAGCAGTAGCGGGGGCGGAATGAACACTGAAGCTTTCTTT. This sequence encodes CASSSGGGMNTEAFF.